This TCR beta chain was observed in a study of PD-1 blockade in classical Hodgkin lymphoma. Every patient relapsed after autologous stem cell transplantation, and brentuximab vedotin exposure varied. Generated by immunoSEQ multiplex PCR, the TCRdb table keeps only in-frame clones and is missing some. This table has 100,000 to 120,000 clones, around 89% appearing once. A remark on this clone: Its antigen is undetermined.

Overall study results and limits: Diminished baseline TCR diversity has been reported in newly diagnosed patients relative to healthy donors. The baseline diversity of complete responders showed similarity to that of newly diagnosed patients.

Trimming shortened V by 3 bases and J by 0 bases, and 7 bases separated the two germline ends. Germline V lookup: CDR1 SNHLY, CDR2 FYNNEI. The CDR3 is made up of 14 amino acids. The gene calls are TRBV2 and TRBJ2-3, with D uncertain. The receptor was derived from a human donor with classical Hodgkin lymphoma. Here the sequenced sample was peripheral blood mononuclear cells (PBMCs), taken before the second cycle of nivolumab. In DNA, the CDR3 is TGTGCCAGCAGTGAGTTTACTAGCACAGATACGCAGTATTTT. It specifies CASSEFTSTDTQYF.